A single sample gave rise to the 14 T cell receptor beta chains below, sequenced in a study of control samples from healthy donors and cancer patients. The repertoire was sequenced with immunoSEQ multiplex PCR; TCRdb's copy has only in-frame clones and lacks some. The sample contains about 95,000 clones, around four fifths of which appear only once. The specimen sequenced was blood. The source is a man younger than 40 in good health.

The chain recombines TRBV12-5 with TRBJ1-1; a possible D gene is TRBD1 (5 bases). The germline gives CDR1 LGHNT, CDR2 FRNRAP. The CDR3 is 12 amino acids. Trimming left V 9 bases short and J 1 base short, with 9 bases between. The CDR3 region is CARGTENTEAFF. CDR3 nucleotides: TGTGCTAGAGGGACGGAGAACACTGAAGCTTTCTTT. The whole variable domain, remainder taken from reference TRBV12-5 and TRBJ1-1, is DARVTQTPRHKVTEMGQEVTMRCQPILGHNTVFWYRQTMMQGLELLAYFRNRAPLDDSGMPKDRFSAEMPDATLATLKIQPSEPRDSAVYFCARGTENTEAFFGQGTRLTVV.

This clone has only one observation. This chain links TRBV5-8 with TRBJ1-6, with TRBD1 identical over 7 bases. V shed 6 bases, J shed 4 bases, and the junction held 7 bases outside the gene matches. Germline V gene lookup returns CDR1 SGHTS and CDR2 YDEGEE. The CDR3 has 15 amino acids. The CDR3 loop is CASNIGTAYNSPLHF. The CDR3 DNA is TGTGCCAGCAATATCGGGACAGCTTATAATTCACCCCTCCACTTT.

This clone was seen just once. The DNA for the CDR3 is TGTGCCAGCAGCTTAGATGGGACTTACAATGAGCAGTTCTTC. This translates into CASSLDGTYNEQFF. The gene calls are TRBV11-2 and TRBJ2-1; weak D call: TRBD2 (6 bases). The CDR3 covers 14 residues. CDR1 SGHAT and CDR2 FQNNGV come from the germline V gene. Trimming cost V 0 bases and J 4 bases, with 7 bases left between them.

This clone is classed as medium-sized. The CDR3 loop is CASGSEADEQYF. CDR3 sequence (DNA): TGTGCCAGCGGTTCGGAGGCTGACGAGCAGTACTTC. The J gene is TRBJ2-7, the V gene TRBV7-9, with a possible D match to TRBD2 (5 bases). Trimming removed 8 bases at V and 5 bases at J, with 13 bases between. The CDR3 totals 12 residues. CDR1 and CDR2 (germline): SEHNR, FQNEAQ (reference sequence).

This chain links TRBV28 with TRBJ2-6, with 9 bases identical to TRBD2. Per the germline V gene, CDR1 is MDHEN and CDR2 is SYDVKM. This CDR3 comprises 20 residues. V lost 4 bases and J lost 0; bases outside the gene matches: 13. CDR3 sequence: CASSSYLSGGLSSGANVLTF. CDR3 in DNA: TGTGCCAGCAGTTCCTATCTTAGCGGGGGACTCAGCTCTGGGGCCAACGTCCTGACTTTC.

The V and J genes are TRBV19 and TRBJ1-3, with D unclear. V was trimmed by 3 bases and J by 0 bases, leaving 9 bases between them. In germline, CDR1 is LNHDA, CDR2 SQIVND (reference sequence). There are 15 residues in the CDR3. The CDR3, as DNA: TGTGCCAGTAGTATCGGACCTAGCTCTGGAAACACCATATATTTT. This sequence encodes CASSIGPSSGNTIYF. Variable domain in full (rest from reference TRBV19 and TRBJ1-3): DGGITQSPKYLFRKEGQNVTLSCEQNLNHDAMYWYRQDPGQGLRLIYYSQIVNDFQKGDIAEGYSVSREKKESFPLTVTSAQKNPTAFYLCASSIGPSSGNTIYFGEGSWLTVV.

The V and J genes are TRBV5-6 and TRBJ2-7; D is unclear. From germline, CDR1 is SGHDT and CDR2 YYEEEE. The CDR3 consists of 15 residues. The V end lost 4 bases, the J end lost 0 bases, and 14 bases lay between the germline ends. CDR3 protein: CASSPVWSSSYEQYF. The CDR3 bases are TGTGCCAGCAGCCCCGTTTGGTCGAGCTCCTACGAGCAGTACTTC.

V gene TRBV10-3 combines with J gene TRBJ1-2; unclear D gene. This CDR3 comprises 14 residues. Germline loops: CDR1 ENHRY, CDR2 SYGVKD. The germline V and J ends were trimmed by 0 bases and 3 bases, with 8 bases remaining between them. In DNA, the CDR3 is TGTGCCATCAGTGAGTCGCCAGAGCACTATGGCTACACCTTC. It translates to CAISESPEHYGYTF.

The chain uses TRBV21-1 and TRBJ1-2. TRBV21-1 is labeled a pseudogene. The CDR3 extends over 16 amino acids. CDR3 protein: CASSVPPPDGNYGYTF. Here the CDR3 DNA reads TGTGCCAGCAGCGTCCCACCACCTGACGGGAACTATGGCTACACCTTC.

This clone was recorded only once. This chain joins TRBV6-4 and TRBJ1-4; D is ambiguous. Per the germline V gene, CDR1 is MRHNA and CDR2 is SNTAGT. Trimming pared 7 bases from V and 0 bases from J, leaving 12 bases between. This CDR3 is built from 15 residues. The CDR3 DNA sequence: TGTGCCAGCATTTTCTTTTCAACAACTAATGAAAAACTGTTTTTT. Translated, it gives CASIFFSTTNEKLFF.

This chain connects TRBV7-2 to TRBJ2-3; D is undetermined. Trimming left V 1 base short and J 0 bases short, with 5 bases between. Germline CDR1 reads SGHTA; CDR2 reads FQGNSA. The CDR3 sequence is 14 residues long. The CDR3 sequence: CASSLDFSTDTQYF. DNA of the CDR3: TGTGCCAGCAGCTTAGACTTTAGCACAGATACGCAGTATTTT.

The chain is built from TRBV19 and TRBJ1-1; 7 nucleotides match TRBD1. This CDR3 comprises 18 residues. Germline V gene sequence: CDR1 LNHDA, CDR2 SQIVND (reference sequence). Germline trimming cut 6 bases from V and 0 bases from J; bases unmatched to any gene: 16. CDR3 sequence: CASRDGQVLLSMNTEAFF. The CDR3 DNA sequence: TGTGCCAGTAGAGACGGACAGGTTCTACTCTCGATGAACACTGAAGCTTTCTTT.

The chain employs TRBV6-1 and TRBJ1-2; weak D call: TRBD1 (6 bases). Trimming took 3 bases from V and 6 from J, leaving 11 bases between them. CDR1 and CDR2 (germline): MNHNS, SASEGT. CDR3 size: 13 residues. The CDR3 sequence is CASSEQQGHGYTF. The CDR3 DNA follows: TGTGCCAGCAGTGAGCAACAGGGCCATGGCTACACCTTC.

This clone has only a few counts. The chain employs TRBV11-2 and TRBJ2-1; D remains unclear. The germline V gene has CDR1 SGHAT and CDR2 FQNNGV. The CDR3 is made up of 11 amino acids. Trimming removed 5 bases at V and 13 bases at J, with 12 bases between. CDR3 nucleotide sequence: TGTGCCAGCAGCCCGACCGAGTTACAGTTCTTC. Translated, it gives CASSPTELQFF.